This T cell receptor beta chain is from a study of long-term antiretroviral therapy in people with HIV. Study results and caveats: HIV repertoires spanned tighter CDR3 length ranges than controls did. ART adherence, viral resistance and therapy changes went undocumented. Pre-ART expanded clones dominated the repertoire at every time point.

The CDR3 runs to 11 residues. Germline V gene data show CDR1 as SGHDT and CDR2 as YYEEEE. The V end was cut by 3 bases, the J end by 14 bases, with 13 bases between. With survey level as its setting, the immunoSEQ assay was v3.0. Measured with immunoSEQ multiplex PCR; TCRdb has only the in-frame clones, and not every one. The sample includes 25,000 or so clones, approximately 78% of them seen just once. In its sample, this clone ranks as medium-sized (0.01 to 0.1%). Its antigen is unknown. It was in the United States that all participants with HIV were treated. The TCR originated in a young man with HIV. The J gene is TRBJ2-3, the V gene TRBV5-6; tentatively, D is TRBD2 (5 bases). The source material was unsorted PBMCs, sampled 1.5 years before starting antiretroviral therapy. CDR3 residues: CASSSGSWAYF. In DNA form, the CDR3 reads TGTGCCAGCAGCTCGGGATCCTGGGCGTATTTT. Looking up the rest from reference TRBV5-6 and TRBJ2-3 gives the full variable domain: DAGVTQSPTHLIKTRGQQVTLRCSPKSGHDTVSWYQQALGQGPQFIFQYYEEEERQRGNFPDRFSGHQFPNYSSELNVNALLLGDSALYLCASSSGSWAYFGPGTRLTVL.